A selection of T cell receptor beta chains follows, all from one sample in a study of CD8 T cells in Susac syndrome. TCRdb processed the immunoSEQ multiplex PCR reads anew with MiXCR; each CDR3 protein has one entry. Among approximately 130,000 distinct CDR3 sequences listed, around nine tenths were seen once. The sequencing input was CD8+ T cells from PBMCs. These receptors were taken from a human donor with multiple sclerosis. CDR3s include the opening cysteine and the closing phenylalanine or tryptophan. Fields, in order: D gene, V gene, clone size, J gene, CDR3 protein, CDR3 DNA. D genes are given only for firm matches. Clone size is given for some rows only: seen once, a few or many times, or a class if the clone is expanded.

D gene: TRBD2
V gene: TRBV5-4
clone size: .
J gene: TRBJ2-1
CDR3 protein: CASSPSGLAGYNEQFF
CDR3 DNA: TGTGCCAGCAGCCCCTCGGGACTAGCGGGCTACAATGAGCAGTTCTTC

D gene: TRBD1
V gene: TRBV7-9
clone size: .
J gene: TRBJ2-7
CDR3 protein: CASSTYRGLSSYEQYF
CDR3 DNA: TGTGCCAGCAGCACCTACAGGGGGCTTAGCTCCTACGAGCAGTACTTC

D gene: .
V gene: TRBV19
clone size: .
J gene: TRBJ2-2
CDR3 protein: CASLGGLRELFF
CDR3 DNA: TGTGCCAGTCTAGGAGGCCTAAGGGAGCTGTTTTTT

D gene: .
V gene: TRBV3-1
clone size: once
J gene: TRBJ2-1
CDR3 protein: CASSPSHSYNEQFF
CDR3 DNA: TGTGCCAGCAGCCCAAGCCATTCCTACAATGAGCAGTTCTTC

D gene: .
V gene: TRBV25-1
clone size: .
J gene: TRBJ2-1
CDR3 protein: CASSEYGYNEQFF
CDR3 DNA: TGTGCCAGCAGTGAATACGGGTACAATGAGCAGTTCTTC

D gene: TRBD1
V gene: TRBV3-1
clone size: .
J gene: TRBJ1-5
CDR3 protein: CASSRDSNQPQHF
CDR3 DNA: TGTGCCAGCAGTCGGGACAGTAATCAGCCCCAGCATTTT

D gene: .
V gene: TRBV4-1
clone size: once
J gene: TRBJ1-1
CDR3 protein: CASSQDGRGFLEAFF
CDR3 DNA: TGCGCCAGCAGCCAAGACGGGAGGGGCTTCCTTGAAGCTTTCTTT

D gene: .
V gene: TRBV10-1
clone size: .
J gene: TRBJ1-4
CDR3 protein: CASSIDRRSEKLFF
CDR3 DNA: TGCGCCAGCAGCATCGACAGACGGAGTGAAAAACTGTTTTTT

D gene: TRBD2
V gene: TRBV27
clone size: .
J gene: TRBJ2-7
CDR3 protein: CASRPGLASGEQYF
CDR3 DNA: TGTGCCAGCAGACCGGGACTAGCGTCAGGCGAGCAGTACTTC

D gene: TRBD1
V gene: TRBV29-1
clone size: .
J gene: TRBJ1-2
CDR3 protein: CSVDLTGGAYGYTF
CDR3 DNA: TGCAGCGTTGATCTAACAGGGGGGGCCTATGGCTACACCTTC

D gene: TRBD2
V gene: TRBV19
clone size: .
J gene: TRBJ2-7
CDR3 protein: CASSFTSGHEQYF
CDR3 DNA: TGTGCCAGTAGTTTTACTAGCGGCCACGAGCAGTACTTC

D gene: TRBD1
V gene: TRBV12-3/TRBV12-4
clone size: .
J gene: TRBJ1-2
CDR3 protein: CASSRGTGVLSNYGYTF
CDR3 DNA: TGTGCCAGCAGTCGTGGGACAGGGGTCCTCTCTAACTATGGCTACACCTTC

D gene: .
V gene: TRBV19
clone size: .
J gene: TRBJ2-3
CDR3 protein: CASNLQGGTQYF
CDR3 DNA: TGTGCCAGTAACCTACAGGGTGGGACGCAGTATTTT

D gene: .
V gene: TRBV20-1
clone size: .
J gene: TRBJ2-5
CDR3 protein: CSAKPKAGERETQYF
CDR3 DNA: TGCAGTGCCAAGCCAAAGGCAGGGGAAAGGGAGACCCAGTACTTC

D gene: TRBD1
V gene: TRBV30
clone size: .
J gene: TRBJ1-1
CDR3 protein: CAWSLLGGAPNFF
CDR3 DNA: TGTGCCTGGAGCTTGTTAGGGGGCGCGCCGAATTTCTTT

D gene: .
V gene: TRBV29-1
clone size: .
J gene: TRBJ2-1
CDR3 protein: CSVVGEDNEQFF
CDR3 DNA: TGCAGCGTTGTAGGGGAGGACAATGAGCAGTTCTTC